The clone carrying this T cell receptor (beta chain) occurred many times. TCRdb itself ran the 5' RACE reads through MiXCR, one entry per CDR3 protein. Seen here are 60,000 to 65,000 distinct CDR3 sequences, 20% to 25% observed once, and the top ten hold under 3.5%. CDR1 and CDR2 (germline): DFQATT, SNEGSKA (reference sequence). This CDR3 has 13 residues. V gave up 7 bases and J gave up 4 bases, with 16 bases separating them. The material sequenced was memory CD4+ T cells sorted from a lymph node. Subset given: memory CD4+ T cells, CD4+CD45RO+CD25-. This clonotype was obtained from a female donor with breast cancer. This chain uses TRBV20-1 with TRBJ2-5; D gene ambiguous. This chain's CDR3 is CSGVGVARETQYF. DNA of the CDR3: TGCAGTGGGGTTGGGGTGGCAAGAGAGACCCAGTACTTC.